This T cell receptor beta chain comes out of a study of vaccination effects on CD4 cells after COVID-19. Pools of viral peptides were used by the ViraFEST assay to expand antigen-specific CD4+ T cells ahead of sequencing. Cultured cells yielded isolated CD4+ T cells after 10 days. None of these healthy vaccinees had been infected with SARS-CoV-2 before vaccination. Profiling relied on immunoSEQ multiplex PCR, and the TCRdb table lists in-frame clones only, not all of them. The sample shows around 60,000 clones, 60% to 80% of them seen only once. Remarks on this clone: Its antigen remains unidentified.

This sequence was found in a human donor who received a COVID-19 vaccine. The sequencing here drew on CD4+ T cells from PBMCs cultured with HCoV-NL63 spike peptides, taken before COVID-19 vaccination.

The CDR3 here is CASSALAPANTGELFF. The CDR3 nucleotides read TGCGCCAGCAGCGCCCTCGCACCGGCGAACACCGGGGAGCTGTTTTTT. The chain carries TRBV10-2 and TRBJ2-2; D gene uncertain. Trimming stripped 6 bases from V and 0 bases from J, with 14 bases between. There are 16 residues in the CDR3. CDR1 and CDR2 (germline): WSHSY, SAAADI.